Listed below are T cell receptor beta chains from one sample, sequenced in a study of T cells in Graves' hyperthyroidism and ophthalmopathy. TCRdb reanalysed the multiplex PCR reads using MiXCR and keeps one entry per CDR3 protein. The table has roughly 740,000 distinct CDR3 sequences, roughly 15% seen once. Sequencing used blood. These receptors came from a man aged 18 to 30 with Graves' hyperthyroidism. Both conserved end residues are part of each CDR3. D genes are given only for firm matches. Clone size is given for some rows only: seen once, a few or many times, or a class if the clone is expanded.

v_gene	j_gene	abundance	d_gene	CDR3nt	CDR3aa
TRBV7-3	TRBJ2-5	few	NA	TGTGCCAGCAGTCTCGGATCCGGGGGGACCCAGTACTTC	CASSLGSGGTQYF
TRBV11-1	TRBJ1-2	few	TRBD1	TGTGCCAGCAGCGATCAGACAGGGGGATATGGCTACACCTTC	CASSDQTGGYGYTF
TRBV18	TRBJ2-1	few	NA	TGTGCCAGCTCCCCGGGCCAGGCCGGCTACAATGAGCAGTTCTTC	CASSPGQAGYNEQFF
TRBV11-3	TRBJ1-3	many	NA	TGTGCCAGCAGCCAGAACGCTGGAAACACCATATATTTT	CASSQNAGNTIYF
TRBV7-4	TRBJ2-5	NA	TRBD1	TGTGCCAGCAGCTTCCCGGGACAGAGTCAAGAGACCCAGTACTTC	CASSFPGQSQETQYF
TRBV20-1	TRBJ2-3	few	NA	TGCAGTGCCCAACTCGACCCCGGCGCAGATACGCAGTATTTT	CSAQLDPGADTQYF
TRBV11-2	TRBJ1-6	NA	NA	TGTGCCAGCAGCTTAGCTTCCGACACGGCATATAATTCACCCCTCCACTTT	CASSLASDTAYNSPLHF
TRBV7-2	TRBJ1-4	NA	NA	TGTGCCAGCAGCTCCCGGGACAAAACTGAAAAACTGTTTTTT	CASSSRDKTEKLFF
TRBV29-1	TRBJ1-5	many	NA	TGCAGCGCAAGGGACGGCAGCAATCAGCCCCAGCATTTT	CSARDGSNQPQHF
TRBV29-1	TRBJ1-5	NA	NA	TGCAGCGTGTCTTGGGGGCTCCTACCCGATCAGCCCCAGCATTTT	CSVSWGLLPDQPQHF
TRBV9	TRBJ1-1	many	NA	TGTGCCAGCAGCGTCGGACCGAACACTGAAGCTTTCTTT	CASSVGPNTEAFF
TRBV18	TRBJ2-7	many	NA	TGTGCCAGCTCACCGGACTTAGCGACAGTTCTCGAGCAGTACTTC	CASSPDLATVLEQYF
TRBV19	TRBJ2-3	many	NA	TGTGCCAGTAGTATATACCAGGAGTCAGATACGCAGTATTTT	CASSIYQESDTQYF
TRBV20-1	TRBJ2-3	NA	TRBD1	TGCAGTGCTTCCGGGACAGGGGAAACAGATACGCAGTATTTT	CSASGTGETDTQYF
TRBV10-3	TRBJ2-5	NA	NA	TGTGCCATCAGTGAGGGGACACAAATAAAAGAGACCCAGTACTTC	CAISEGTQIKETQYF
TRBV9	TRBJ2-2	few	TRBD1	TGTGCCAGCAGCGCCCGGACAGGGGTGAACACCGGGGAGCTGTTTTTT	CASSARTGVNTGELFF
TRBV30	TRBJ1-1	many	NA	TGTGCCTGGAATGAGGGAAGGGACACTGAAGCTTTCTTT	CAWNEGRDTEAFF
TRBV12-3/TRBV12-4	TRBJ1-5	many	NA	TGTGCCAGCAGTTTGGCCAGGGCTTCCAGTCAGCCCCAGCATTTT	CASSLARASSQPQHF
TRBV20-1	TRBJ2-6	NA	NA	TGCAGTGCTAGAGCCGGGCCAGACAGGTTCGGGGCCAACGTCCTGACTTTC	CSARAGPDRFGANVLTF
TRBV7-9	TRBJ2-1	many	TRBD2	TGTGCCAGCAGCCCGGGACTACCCCTTTACAATGAGCAGTTCTTC	CASSPGLPLYNEQFF
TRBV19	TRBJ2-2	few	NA	TGTGCCAGTCTGTCCAGGGGACGAACCGGGGAGCTGTTTTTT	CASLSRGRTGELFF
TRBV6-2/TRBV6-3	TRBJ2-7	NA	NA	TGTGCCAGCAGTTACTCGGCCGAGCAGTACTTC	CASSYSAEQYF
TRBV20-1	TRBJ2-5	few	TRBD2	TGCAGTGCTCCCGGGAAGCGGGAGAACGGAGAGACCCAGTACTTC	CSAPGKRENGETQYF
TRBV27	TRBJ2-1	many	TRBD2	TGTGCCAGCACCACAGCGGGAGGATTCGTTAATGAGCAGTTCTTC	CASTTAGGFVNEQFF
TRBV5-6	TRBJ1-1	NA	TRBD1	TGTGCCAGCAGCCACTGGACAGGGGGCGCGAGGGCTTTCTTT	CASSHWTGGARAFF
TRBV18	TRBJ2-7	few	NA	TGTGCCAGCTCAAGAGGACGGATCTACGAGCAGTACTTC	CASSRGRIYEQYF
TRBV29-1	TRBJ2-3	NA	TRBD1	TGCGGCGTTGAACAGTGGACAGGGGACACAGATACGCAGTATTTT	CGVEQWTGDTDTQYF
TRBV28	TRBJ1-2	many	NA	TGTGCCAGCAGTTACGGTAGTAGCTATGGCTACACCTTC	CASSYGSSYGYTF
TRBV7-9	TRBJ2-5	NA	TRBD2	TGTGCCAGCAGCCCATTTAGCGGGGAAGAGACCCAGTACTTC	CASSPFSGEETQYF
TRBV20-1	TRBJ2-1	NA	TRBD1	TGCAGTGCCACGGGGGGACAGGGGGCCGTTAGTGAGCAGTTCTTC	CSATGGQGAVSEQFF
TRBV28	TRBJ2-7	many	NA	TGTGCCAGCAGACCCGGGCTAGCCTACGAGCAGTACTTC	CASRPGLAYEQYF
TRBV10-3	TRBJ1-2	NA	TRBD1	TGTGCCATCAGTGATGACAGGGGGGATAACTATGGCTACACCTTC	CAISDDRGDNYGYTF
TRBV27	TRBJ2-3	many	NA	TGTGCCAGCAGCCCACGATGGGCAGATACGCAGTATTTT	CASSPRWADTQYF
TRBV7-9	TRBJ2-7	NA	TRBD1	TGTGCCAGCAGCCACACACAGGTTGGGCCGGGACAGGGGGTCTACGAGCAGTACTTC	CASSHTQVGPGQGVYEQYF